This T cell receptor beta chain was obtained from a study of blood T cell repertoires in COVID-19. Across the whole study: From the United States, Italy and Spain came samples of acute and convalescent COVID-19. T cells, B-cell-depleted T cells, or PBMCs supplied cDNA or gDNA.

TCRdb keeps only in-frame clones here, not all; method: immunoSEQ multiplex PCR. The data contain under 250,000 clones, 75% to 85% of them singletons. Participants were aged roughly 18 to 90 years, lived in around 25 US areas, and enrolled virtually. Cohorts were based on clinical histories the participants reported. What was sequenced was PBMCs or T cells enriched from blood (not recorded which). The sequence was collected from a woman aged 45-65 years with acute COVID-19.

CDR3 region: CASSLEIGQGIYNEQFF. CDR3 nucleotide sequence: TGTGCCAGCAGCTTAGAGATCGGACAGGGGATTTACAATGAGCAGTTCTTC. The chain links TRBV11-2 to TRBJ2-1, with 9 bases that match TRBD1. The V gene end was trimmed by 0 bases and the J gene end by 4 bases; junction bases not matched to a gene: 7. Germline values: CDR1 SGHAT, CDR2 FQNNGV. CDR3 length: 17 amino acids.